The source of this TCR beta chain is a study of PD-1 blockade in classical Hodgkin lymphoma. Overall study results and limits: Newly diagnosed patients had diversity similar to the baseline diversity of complete responders.

Time point here: cycle 4 day 1 (C4D1), after 6 weeks of nivolumab. Every patient was affected by relapse after autologous stem cell transplantation, while exposure to brentuximab vedotin was not uniform. Progressive disease, partial response or complete response was each patient's best response. Repertoires were generated with immunoSEQ multiplex PCR, while TCRdb's copy carries only in-frame clones and drops some. The table has about 7,900 clones, around 78% seen once; the top ten hold 45%. The trim removed 4 bases at V and 4 bases at J, leaving 4 bases unmatched. The germline V gene has CDR1 SGDLS and CDR2 YYNGEE. The CDR3 covers 14 residues. This clone showed up just once. No antigen is known for it.

The material sequenced was peripheral blood mononuclear cells (PBMCs), taken before the fourth cycle of nivolumab. The chain employs TRBV9 and TRBJ2-3; 9 bases fit TRBD1. The clonotype comes from a human donor with classical Hodgkin lymphoma. The CDR3 DNA reads as TGTGCCAGCAGCCGGGGACAGGGACCAGATACGCAGTATTTT. The encoded protein is CASSRGQGPDTQYF.